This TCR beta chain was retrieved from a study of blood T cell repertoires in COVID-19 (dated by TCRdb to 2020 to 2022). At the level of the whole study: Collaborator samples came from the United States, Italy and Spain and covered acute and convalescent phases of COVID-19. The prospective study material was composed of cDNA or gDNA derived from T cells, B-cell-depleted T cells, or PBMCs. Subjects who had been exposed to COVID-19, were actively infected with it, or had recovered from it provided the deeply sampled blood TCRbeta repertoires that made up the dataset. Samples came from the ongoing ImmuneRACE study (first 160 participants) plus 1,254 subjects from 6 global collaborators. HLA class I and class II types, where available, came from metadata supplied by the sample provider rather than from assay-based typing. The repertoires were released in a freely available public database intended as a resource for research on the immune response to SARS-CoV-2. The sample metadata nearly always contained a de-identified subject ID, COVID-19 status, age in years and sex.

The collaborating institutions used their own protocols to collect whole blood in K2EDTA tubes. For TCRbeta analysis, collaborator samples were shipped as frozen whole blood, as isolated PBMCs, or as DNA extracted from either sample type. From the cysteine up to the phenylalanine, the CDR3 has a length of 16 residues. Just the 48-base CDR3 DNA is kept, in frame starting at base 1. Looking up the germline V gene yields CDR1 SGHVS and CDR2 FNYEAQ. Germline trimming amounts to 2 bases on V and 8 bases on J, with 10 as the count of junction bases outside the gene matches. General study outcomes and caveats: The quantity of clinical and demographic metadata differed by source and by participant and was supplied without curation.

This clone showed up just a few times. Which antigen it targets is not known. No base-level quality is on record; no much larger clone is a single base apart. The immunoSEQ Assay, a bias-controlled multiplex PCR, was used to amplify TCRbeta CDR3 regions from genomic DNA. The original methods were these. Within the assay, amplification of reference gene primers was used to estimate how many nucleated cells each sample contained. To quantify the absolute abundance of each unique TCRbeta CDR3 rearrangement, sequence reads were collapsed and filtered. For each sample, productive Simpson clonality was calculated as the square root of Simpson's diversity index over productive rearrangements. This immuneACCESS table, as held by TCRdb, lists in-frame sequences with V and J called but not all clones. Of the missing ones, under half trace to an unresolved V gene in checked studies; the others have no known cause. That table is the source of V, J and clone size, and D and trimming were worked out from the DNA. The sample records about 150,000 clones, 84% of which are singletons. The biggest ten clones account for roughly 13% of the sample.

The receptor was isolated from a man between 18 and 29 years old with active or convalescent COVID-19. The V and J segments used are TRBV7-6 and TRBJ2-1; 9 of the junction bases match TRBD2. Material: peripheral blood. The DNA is TGTGCCAGCAGCTTATATGGGACTAGCCGTCGGGATGAGCAGTTCTTC. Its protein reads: CASSLYGTSRRDEQFF.